One sample yielded the 14 T cell receptor beta chains listed below, sequenced in a study of T cell repertoires in cytomegalovirus infection. MiXCR was run by TCRdb on the reads, yielding one entry per CDR3 protein. The table includes approximately 910,000 distinct CDR3 sequences, roughly 30% detected once. The antigens these receptors bind are not known. The specimen comprised cultured CD8+ T cells from PBMCs, sampled from culture after CMV antigen stimulation. The receptors were gathered from a human donor in good health (CMV status not recorded). Some clones in this sample may be carry-over from other donors' samples.

This clonotype was seen just once. The CDR3 reads CASSSLAGGALAQYF. The CDR3 coding sequence is TGTGCCAGCAGTTCTCTAGCGGGGGGTGCCTTGGCCCAGTACTTC. The chain has TRBV6-6 and TRBJ2-5; 11 nucleotides line up with TRBD2. CDR3 length: 15 amino acids. Germline V gene lookup returns CDR1 MNHNY and CDR2 SVGAGI (reference sequence). V was pared by 4 bases and J by 9 bases, with 10 bases of the junction left unmatched.

This chain joins TRBV6-2 or TRBV6-3 and TRBJ2-7, with a possible D match to TRBD1 (6 bases). Germline CDR1 is MNHEY and CDR2 is SVGEGT. The CDR3 sequence is 16 residues long. CDR3 in DNA: TGTACCAGCAGTTACTCCCGGGACATCCTAATCTACGAGCAGTACGTC. Amino acids: CTSSYSRDILIYEQYV.

This chain joins TRBV27 and TRBJ2-5; D gene ambiguous. The germline V gene has CDR1 MNHEY and CDR2 SMNVEV (reference sequence). V was cut by 4 bases and J by 4 bases, with 7 bases left in between. The CDR3 totals 12 residues. CDR3 residues: CASSSTRETQYF. CDR3 coding DNA: TGTGCCAGCAGTTCCACAAGAGAGACCCAGTACTTC.

A word on this clonotype: With a much larger clone just one base away, this may be a read error. The V call is TRBV12-3 or TRBV12-4, the J call TRBJ2-1; perhaps TRBD1 as D (5 bases). The CDR3 loop spans 15 amino acids. The CDR3 is CVSSFSAGQLNEQFF. The CDR3 DNA follows: TGTGTCAGCAGTTTTTCCGCAGGGCAGCTGAATGAGCAGTTCTTC.

The chain carries TRBV4-3 and TRBJ1-2; D is uncertain. Germline values: CDR1 LGHNA, CDR2 YSLEER. Trimming took 1 base from V and 1 from J, leaving 16 bases between them. CDR3 size: 17 residues. CDR3 residues: CASSQVYRRVDNYGYTF. In DNA form, the CDR3 reads TGCGCCAGCAGCCAAGTATATAGAAGAGTCGATAACTATGGCTACACCTTC.

The chain links TRBV6-5 to TRBJ1-1; the match to TRBD1 covers 8 bases. Trimming at V came to 4 bases and at J to 1 base, leaving 5 bases not matched to a gene. Germline CDR1 MNHEY, CDR2 SVGAGI. The CDR3 runs 15 residues. This CDR3 is CASSLTGAPNTEAFF. The CDR3 bases are TGTGCCAGCAGTTTGACAGGGGCGCCGAACACTGAAGCTTTCTTT.

This clonotype appeared a few times. V gene TRBV7-9 combines with J gene TRBJ2-6; no clear D. The CDR3 loop spans 12 amino acids. The V gene lost 5 bases and the J gene lost 10 bases, with 9 bases spanning the gap. The germline V gene has CDR1 SEHNR and CDR2 FQNEAQ (reference sequence). DNA for the CDR3: TGTGCCAGCAGCATCGACGGTAACGTCCTGACTTTC. Translating it yields CASSIDGNVLTF.

The rearrangement links TRBV2 to TRBJ2-3, with no clear D. The CDR3 extends over 14 amino acids. V shed 3 bases and J shed 0 bases, with 7 bases lying between them. Per the germline V gene, CDR1 is SNHLY and CDR2 is FYNNEI. The CDR3 is CASSEAASTDTQYF. The CDR3, as DNA: TGTGCCAGCAGTGAGGCGGCGAGCACAGATACGCAGTATTTT.

This clonotype appeared a single time. This could be a read error, since a much larger clone is one nucleotide away. The gene calls are TRBV7-6 and TRBJ2-3; TRBD1 might be the D (6 bases). Germline assignment: CDR1 SGHVS and CDR2 FNYEAQ. There are 16 residues in the CDR3. DNA for the CDR3: TGTGTCAGCAGCCCGAGGACAGCATCTAGCACAGATACGCAGTATTTT. It translates to CVSSPRTASSTDTQYF.

This chain uses TRBV9 with TRBJ1-1; D not certain. The CDR3 extends over 14 amino acids. Germline CDR1 is SGDLS and CDR2 is YYNGEE. The V end was cut by 4 bases, the J end by 10 bases, with 20 bases between. The CDR3 sequence is CASSPPEETYRAFF. The CDR3 DNA reads as TGTGCCAGCAGCCCCCCCGAGGAGACATATCGAGCTTTCTTT.

Comment on this clonotype: One junction end disagrees with the germline gene, perhaps due to a read error. This chain connects TRBV7-6 to TRBJ2-7; TRBD2 matches at 14 bases. The CDR3 length is 17 residues. From germline, CDR1 is SGHVS and CDR2 FNYEAQ. CDR3 sequence: CASSPGTSGGFTYEQYF. CDR3 nucleotides: TGTGCTAGCAGCCCCGGGACTAGCGGGGGATTTACCTACGAGCAGTACTTC.

J is TRBJ1-5 and V is TRBV2; D is undetermined. There are 15 residues in the CDR3. The V gene's germline CDR1 is SNHLY and CDR2 FYNNEI. With 6 bases removed from V and 3 bases from J, the gap between germline ends came to 15 bases. The CDR3 bases are TGTGCCAGCAGGAGAGGGCAGTTCTTCAATCAGCCCCAGCATTTT. Residues: CASRRGQFFNQPQHF.

Comment on this clonotype: One end of the junction does not line up with germline, which may come from a read error. This rearrangement joins TRBV7-2 to TRBJ1-1, with a possible D match to TRBD1 (6 bases). The CDR3 is 17 residues long. Germline V lookup: CDR1 SGHTA, CDR2 FQGNSA. The CDR3 region has the DNA TGTGTCAGCAGCTTAGAGGCAGGGGCTCAGGTTATCGCTGAAGCTTTCTTT. This gives the protein CVSSLEAGAQVIAEAFF.

The chain uses TRBV27 and TRBJ1-2; no clear D gene. With 0 bases removed from V and 5 bases from J, the gap between germline ends came to 10 bases. CDR3 length equals 14 residues. The V gene's germline CDR1 is MNHEY and CDR2 SMNVEV (reference sequence). This chain's CDR3 is CASSLSADSYGYTF. DNA for the CDR3: TGTGCCAGCAGTTTATCGGCGGACTCTTATGGCTACACCTTC.